The rows below give T cell receptor beta chains drawn from one sample of a study of vaccination and CD4 T cells after COVID-19. TCRdb itself ran the PCR reads through MiXCR, one entry per CDR3 protein. Of about 19,000 distinct CDR3 sequences listed, 45% to 70% were seen once; the top ten hold about 9.4%. The antigens for these receptors are not known. The sample taken for sequencing was CD4+ T cells from blood, cultured in vitro. The source is a human donor who had recovered from COVID-19. CDR3s include the opening cysteine and the closing phenylalanine or tryptophan. A D gene is named only where the DNA matches it firmly. Size values are once, few and many counts, or a class for expanded clones, and some rows have none.

j_call,clone_size,d_call,v_call,cdr3_nt,cdr3_aa
TRBJ1-4,NA,NA,TRBV20-1,TGCAGTGCCACGGACCGGGGTGGGGGGAAACTGTTTTTT,CSATDRGGGKLFF
TRBJ1-5,NA,NA,TRBV19,TGTGCCAGTAGTATAGATAAAGCAGGATATAGCAATCAGCCCCAGCATTTT,CASSIDKAGYSNQPQHF
TRBJ2-7,NA,TRBD1,TRBV18,TGTGCCAGCTCACCGGGACAGGGGAGAGGGTACGAGCAGTACTTC,CASSPGQGRGYEQYF
TRBJ1-5,NA,NA,TRBV30,TGTGCCTTCAGTCAGAGGGGCAATCAGCCCCAGCATTTT,CAFSQRGNQPQHF
TRBJ2-3,once,TRBD2,TRBV5-1,TGCGCCAGCAGCTTGGGTGCGGGAGAGGTGGATACGCAGTATTTT,CASSLGAGEVDTQYF
TRBJ2-3,few,TRBD1,TRBV27,TGTGCCAGCAGTTTACGAGGCCGACAGGGGAGGAGCACAGATACGCAGTATTTT,CASSLRGRQGRSTDTQYF
TRBJ1-2,NA,NA,TRBV19,TGTGCCAGTAGTACTACCGAAAGGGACGGTTACTATGGCTACACCTTC,CASSTTERDGYYGYTF
TRBJ1-2,NA,NA,TRBV7-2,TGTGCCAGCAGCCCTTCCGGAAACGGGTATGGCTACACCTTC,CASSPSGNGYGYTF
TRBJ1-1,NA,NA,TRBV27,TGTGCCAGCAGTCCCCTAGAGATTCCGAACACTGAAGCTTTCTTT,CASSPLEIPNTEAFF
TRBJ2-2,NA,TRBD1,TRBV7-2,TGTGCCAGCAGCGCGGGACAGGGGGCGGTCTTCGGGGAGCTGTTTTTT,CASSAGQGAVFGELFF
TRBJ1-1,few,NA,TRBV28,TGTGCCAGCCCTCCCGCGGGGAGGAACACTGAAGCTTTCTTT,CASPPAGRNTEAFF
TRBJ1-5,NA,TRBD1,TRBV7-8,TGTGCCAGCAGCCTGGACAGGGATGGCAATCAGCCCCAGCATTTT,CASSLDRDGNQPQHF
TRBJ1-2,few,NA,TRBV28,TGTGCCAGCAGTTTTGAGCAACCTCGTGGGGGCTACACCTTC,CASSFEQPRGGYTF
TRBJ1-1,once,TRBD1,TRBV28,TGTGCCAGCAGGCGACAGGGGGCGGGTGAAGCTTTCTTT,CASRRQGAGEAFF
TRBJ2-2,NA,NA,TRBV7-2,TGTGCCAGCAGCTTATCGAGGGGTGCTCCCCGGGAGCTGTTTTTT,CASSLSRGAPRELFF
TRBJ1-1,few,TRBD1,TRBV2,TGTGCCAGCAGAGGACAGGGCGCGGGGACTGAAGCTTTCTTT,CASRGQGAGTEAFF
TRBJ1-5,NA,TRBD1,TRBV27,TGTGCCAGCAGGACAGGGTCGTCTTCCGGTCAGCCCCAGCATTTT,CASRTGSSSGQPQHF
TRBJ2-5,NA,NA,TRBV7-8,TGTGCCAGCGCCCGTCGGGCCGCCGCGACCCAAGAGACCCAGTACTTC,CASARRAAATQETQYF
TRBJ1-1,NA,TRBD1,TRBV30,TGTGCCTGGAATACAGGGGGCTTCGCTGAAGCTTTCTTT,CAWNTGGFAEAFF
TRBJ1-1,NA,NA,TRBV6-2/TRBV6-3,TGTGCCAGCAGTTACTCCGGGGTGAACACTGAAGCTTTCTTT,CASSYSGVNTEAFF
TRBJ1-1,once,NA,TRBV6-1,TGTGCCAGCAGCAACAGGTGGACGGCTTTCTTT,CASSNRWTAFF
TRBJ1-1,NA,NA,TRBV6-5,TGTGCCAGCAGTTACGGAGAGGCGGGAACTGAAGCTTTCTTT,CASSYGEAGTEAFF
TRBJ2-5,few,TRBD2,TRBV15,TGTGCCACCAGGAGCGGGACTAGCGGGGGGGAGACCCAGTACTTC,CATRSGTSGGETQYF
TRBJ2-2,NA,NA,TRBV7-2,TGTGCCAGTGATCTACAGATCCGGAACACCGGGGAGCTGTTTTTT,CASDLQIRNTGELFF
TRBJ2-1,NA,TRBD1,TRBV7-2,TGTGCCAGCAGCGCAGCAAGGACAGGGGGCAATGAGCAGTTCTTC,CASSAARTGGNEQFF
TRBJ2-5,NA,TRBD2,TRBV12-5,TGTGCTAGTGGACTCGGATCGGGGGGGGAGACCCAGTACTTC,CASGLGSGGETQYF
TRBJ1-3,NA,NA,TRBV7-3,TGTGCCAGCAGCCTGTCCGGGTCTCCTGGAAACACCATATATTTT,CASSLSGSPGNTIYF
TRBJ2-2,NA,NA,TRBV29-1,TGCAGCGTTGACGGGGCAACCGGGGAGCTGTTTTTT,CSVDGATGELFF
TRBJ1-1,NA,NA,TRBV6-1,TGTGCCACCCACGTATCCGGCACTGAAGCTTTCTTT,CATHVSGTEAFF
TRBJ2-3,NA,NA,TRBV27,TGTGCCAGCAGTTTATTGGAGGGGGCGCTCAGCACAGATACGCAGTATTTT,CASSLLEGALSTDTQYF
TRBJ1-1,NA,NA,TRBV18,TGTGCCAGCTCGTCCGACAGGAACACTGAAGCTTTCTTT,CASSSDRNTEAFF
TRBJ1-1,few,NA,TRBV19,TGTGCCAGTAGTTCGCGAGGGGTCGGGTTGAACACTGAAGCTTTCTTT,CASSSRGVGLNTEAFF
TRBJ1-5,few,NA,TRBV27,TGTGCCAGCAGTTTACTAGGGAATGGCAATCAGCCCCAGCATTTT,CASSLLGNGNQPQHF
TRBJ2-3,NA,NA,TRBV7-2,TGTGCCAGCAGCCCCAAAGCGGAATCAGATACGCAGTATTTT,CASSPKAESDTQYF
TRBJ1-3,NA,TRBD1,TRBV4-1,TGCGCCAGCAGCCCACGGACAGGAGGAAACACCATATATTTT,CASSPRTGGNTIYF
TRBJ2-5,NA,NA,TRBV7-2,TGTGCCAGCAGCAACTCCCCTGGGCGGACCCAGTACTTC,CASSNSPGRTQYF
TRBJ2-1,NA,TRBD1,TRBV7-9,TGTGCCAGCAGCTTAGGAGACAGGGGTCCCCTCAATGAGCAGTTCTTC,CASSLGDRGPLNEQFF
TRBJ1-5,NA,NA,TRBV6-1,TGTGCCAGCGGCTCCGAGTTAGCCCAGCATTTT,CASGSELAQHF
TRBJ2-5,NA,NA,TRBV6-5,TGTGCCAGCAGTTCCCCCCAGGGGGGGAGTGAGACCCAGTACTTC,CASSSPQGGSETQYF
TRBJ2-1,NA,NA,TRBV20-1,TGCAGTGCTAGAGATTTTAGAGCGGGCCTCCCAAATGAGCAGTTCTTC,CSARDFRAGLPNEQFF
TRBJ2-3,NA,NA,TRBV7-6,TGTGCCAGCAGCTTAGGGGGTAATAGCAATCAGCCCCAGTATTTT,CASSLGGNSNQPQYF
TRBJ2-2,NA,TRBD1,TRBV19,TGTGCCAGTCGCCGGGACAGGGGGACCGGGGAGCTGTTTTTT,CASRRDRGTGELFF
TRBJ2-5,few,TRBD1,TRBV9,TGTGCCAGCAGCAGGCGGGGACAGGGACGCGCAGAGACTCAGTACTTC,CASSRRGQGRAETQYF
TRBJ1-5,NA,NA,TRBV19,TGTGCCAGTAGTCCTCCGGGGAGGGGGAACCAGCCCCAGCATTTT,CASSPPGRGNQPQHF
TRBJ2-7,NA,TRBD2,TRBV27,TGTGCCAGCAATTTCGGGGGGGGAGCCTACGAGCAGTACTTC,CASNFGGGAYEQYF
TRBJ2-2,NA,NA,TRBV5-4,TGTGCCAGCAGCTTGGCCGGGGGTCAAAAGGGCGGGGAGCTGTTTTTT,CASSLAGGQKGGELFF
TRBJ1-6,NA,NA,TRBV6-1,TGTGCCAGCAGTCTGGGGAGGAGGTCCTATAATTCACCCCTCCACTTT,CASSLGRRSYNSPLHF
TRBJ1-4,few,NA,TRBV28,TGTGCCAGCAGTTTACTAGGACCCCGTGGTGAAAAACTGTTTTTT,CASSLLGPRGEKLFF
TRBJ2-7,NA,NA,TRBV7-8,TGTGCCAGCAGCTTAGTGTCCCACGAGCAGTACTTC,CASSLVSHEQYF
TRBJ1-2,NA,TRBD1,TRBV6-4,TGTGCCACCTCGGACAGGCATTCGGGCTACACCTTC,CATSDRHSGYTF